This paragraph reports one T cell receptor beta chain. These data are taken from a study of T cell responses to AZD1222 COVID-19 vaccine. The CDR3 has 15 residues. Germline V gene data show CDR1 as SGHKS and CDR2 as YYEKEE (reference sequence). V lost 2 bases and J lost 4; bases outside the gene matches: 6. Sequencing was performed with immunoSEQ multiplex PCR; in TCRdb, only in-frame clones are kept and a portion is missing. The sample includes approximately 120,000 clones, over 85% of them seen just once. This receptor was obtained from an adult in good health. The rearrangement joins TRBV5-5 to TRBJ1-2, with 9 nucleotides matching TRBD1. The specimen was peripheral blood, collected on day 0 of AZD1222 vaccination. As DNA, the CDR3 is TGTGCCAGCAGCTTCCAGACAGGGGGAGGCTATGGCTACACCTTC. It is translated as CASSFQTGGGYGYTF. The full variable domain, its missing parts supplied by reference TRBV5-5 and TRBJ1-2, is DAGVTQSPTHLIKTRGQQVTLRCSPISGHKSVSWYQQVLGQGPQFIFQYYEKEERGRGNFPDRFSARQFPNYSSELNVNALLLGDSALYLCASSFQTGGGYGYTFGSGTRLTVV.